These 18 T cell receptor beta chains originate from one sample sequenced in a study of blood T cells in healthy people across ages. It was with a sample-barcoded 5' primer and a J-beta primer mix that a second PCR of roughly 7 to 12 cycles was run. Using its own MiXCR run on the 5' RACE reads, TCRdb lists one record per CDR3 protein. This repertoire shows some 1,000,000 distinct CDR3 sequences, approximately 26% found once; its top ten account for around 0.7%. These data were also filed under a second study, of T cells of mothers and their children.

Sequenced material: blood. The receptor source for this set is a girl aged 2-10 years in good health.

The gene calls are TRBV29-1 and TRBJ2-7, with D maybe TRBD1 (5 bases). Deletions cut 6 bases from V and 3 bases from J, with 15 bases between. The CDR3 is made up of 13 amino acids. Germline assignment: CDR1 SQVTM and CDR2 ANQGSEA. The CDR3 region is CSVGRGNYYEQYF. The CDR3, as DNA: TGCAGCGTGGGAAGGGGAAACTACTACGAGCAGTACTTC.

This clonotype was seen a few times. The chain has TRBV21-1 and TRBJ1-4; TRBD1, the table's D call, lacks a check against the DNA. TRBV21-1 represents a pseudogene. The CDR3 totals 15 residues. The CDR3 sequence: CASSKVTGDYEKLFF. DNA for the CDR3: TGTGCCAGCAGCAAAGTAACAGGGGATTATGAAAAACTGTTTTTT.

The chain has TRBV28 and TRBJ2-7; 14 nucleotides line up with TRBD2. CDR3 size: 14 residues. Per germline, CDR1 MDHEN and CDR2 SYDVKM. The V segment lost 9 bases and the J segment 7 bases; nucleotides outside the gene matches: 8. The CDR3 loop is CASLTSGRGGEQYF. The CDR3 DNA follows: TGTGCCAGTCTGACTAGCGGGAGGGGAGGGGAGCAGTACTTC.

The chain has TRBV15 and TRBJ2-5; D not resolved. V shed 6 bases and J shed 4 bases, with 9 bases lying between them. CDR1 is LNHNV and CDR2 is YYDKDF in the germline V gene (reference sequence). The CDR3 contains 12 residues. The CDR3 loop is CATSGTRETQYF. The CDR3 nucleotides read TGTGCCACCAGTGGAACCAGAGAGACCCAGTACTTC.

This clonotype was counted only a few times. The gene calls are TRBV28 and TRBJ2-7, with 10 nucleotides matching TRBD1. This CDR3 contains 15 residues. The trim removed 5 bases at V and 7 bases at J, leaving 11 bases unmatched. Germline-derived CDR1 and CDR2 are MDHEN and SYDVKM. The CDR3 spells CASSQTGTGVREQYF. CDR3 coding DNA: TGTGCCAGCAGTCAAACAGGGACAGGGGTCCGGGAGCAGTACTTC.

The chain recombines TRBV20-1 with TRBJ1-2, with TRBD1 matching over 8 bases. The trim removed 1 base at V and 5 bases at J, leaving 9 bases unmatched. The CDR3 totals 15 residues. Per the germline V gene, CDR1 is DFQATT and CDR2 is SNEGSKA (reference sequence). The CDR3 region has the DNA TGCAGTGCTAGAGGCCCCGGGACAGGACCTTATGGCTACACCTTC. This sequence encodes CSARGPGTGPYGYTF.

The chain is built from TRBV12-5 and TRBJ1-5, with 9 bases aligning to TRBD1. CDR3 size: 13 residues. CDR1 is LGHNT and CDR2 is FRNRAP in the germline V gene. With 7 bases clipped from V and 7 bases from J, the junction kept 5 bases outside the gene matches. CDR3: CASARDRAQPQHF. CDR3 bases: TGTGCTAGTGCCAGGGACAGGGCACAGCCCCAGCATTTT. Full variable domain (outside the CDR3, taken from reference TRBV12-5 and TRBJ1-5): DARVTQTPRHKVTEMGQEVTMRCQPILGHNTVFWYRQTMMQGLELLAYFRNRAPLDDSGMPKDRFSAEMPDATLATLKIQPSEPRDSAVYFCASARDRAQPQHFGDGTRLSIL.

For the CDR3, the DNA is TGTGCCAGCAGTTTATCAGTTGAGAGCAATCAGCCCCAGCATTTT. Protein product: CASSLSVESNQPQHF. The rearrangement uses TRBV27 and TRBJ1-5; D remains ambiguous. Germline assignment: CDR1 MNHEY and CDR2 SMNVEV (reference sequence). This CDR3 is built from 15 residues. With 0 bases removed from V and 1 base from J, the gap between germline ends came to 7 bases.

This clonotype was recorded a few times. The DNA for the CDR3 is TGTGCCAGCTCACCAGGTGAGGTCGTCAATGAGCAGTTCTTC. It encodes CASSPGEVVNEQFF. The chain joins TRBV18 to TRBJ2-1; D unresolved. The CDR3 contains 14 residues. Looked up from germline, CDR1 is KGHSH and CDR2 is LQKENI. V was trimmed by 2 bases and J by 6 bases, leaving 11 bases between them.

This clonotype came up a few times. A junction end diverges from the germline sequence, so it may reflect a read error. The V gene is TRBV7-2, the J gene TRBJ2-5; 7 positions match TRBD2. Germline V lookup: CDR1 SGHTA, CDR2 FQGNSA. The CDR3 has 14 residues. Written as DNA, the CDR3 is TGCGCCAGCAGCACCGGGGGGAGTGCAGAGACCCAGTACTTC. It encodes CASSTGGSAETQYF.

The table lists this clonotype with a few counts. The chain recombines TRBV7-9 with TRBJ1-2; D uncertain. The V end lost 3 bases, the J end lost 5 bases, and 13 bases lay between the germline ends. Germline V lookup: CDR1 SEHNR, CDR2 FQNEAQ (reference sequence). The CDR3 loop spans 14 amino acids. The CDR3 sequence: CASSLYDTRYGYTF. CDR3 nucleotide sequence: TGTGCCAGCAGCTTGTACGACACCCGTTATGGCTACACCTTC.

The CDR3 here is CASSLLDRGQGYTF. In nucleotides, the CDR3 is TGTGCCAGCAGCCTCCTGGACAGGGGGCAAGGCTACACCTTC. This rearrangement joins TRBV6-1 to TRBJ1-2, with 11 nucleotides matching TRBD1. Germline CDR1 MNHNS, CDR2 SASEGT. V gave up 6 bases and J gave up 8 bases; unmatched junction bases: 8. There are 14 residues in the CDR3.

The chain employs TRBV29-1 and TRBJ2-7; 9 bases map to TRBD1. The junction had 9 bases not matched to a gene; V was cut back by 7 bases and J by 5 bases. Germline CDR1 reads SQVTM; CDR2 reads ANQGSEA. The CDR3 extends over 13 amino acids. As DNA, the CDR3 is TGCAGCGCCGAGGAGCGGACAGGGGACGAGCAGTACTTC. This sequence encodes CSAEERTGDEQYF.

This sequence joins TRBV7-2 and TRBJ1-1; a possible D gene is TRBD1 (6 bases). There are 12 residues in the CDR3. With 5 bases removed from V and 8 bases from J, the gap between germline ends came to 12 bases. Germline lookup yields CDR1 SGHTA and CDR2 FQGNSA. The CDR3 loop is CASSPQGREAFF. As DNA, the CDR3 is TGTGCCAGCAGCCCACAGGGTCGGGAAGCTTTCTTT.

This clonotype was counted a single time. This chain links TRBV7-9 with TRBJ1-2; D not resolved. The V end lost 6 bases, the J end lost 6 bases, and 11 bases lay between the germline ends. The germline gives CDR1 SEHNR, CDR2 FQNEAQ (reference sequence). This CDR3 comprises 12 residues. The CDR3: CASRYSEDGYTF. The CDR3 bases are TGTGCCAGCAGGTACAGTGAAGATGGCTACACCTTC.

The chain employs TRBV13 and TRBJ2-5; possibly TRBD2 for D (5 bases). The CDR3 extends over 14 amino acids. V was pared by 4 bases and J by 1 base, with 10 bases between. Germline V gene sequence: CDR1 PRHDT, CDR2 FYEKMQ (reference sequence). The CDR3 sequence is CASSSWTSQETQYF. As DNA, the CDR3 is TGTGCCAGCAGCTCCTGGACTTCCCAAGAGACCCAGTACTTC.

This rearrangement joins TRBV4-3 to TRBJ2-1, with TRBD2 matching 9 bases. Germline V gene sequence: CDR1 LGHNA, CDR2 YSLEER. J lost 2 bases, V lost 0 bases, and 5 bases had no gene match. The CDR3 sequence is 17 residues long. CDR3 nucleotides: TGCGCCAGCAGCCAAGATTCTAGCGGGGCCCCCTACAATGAGCAGTTCTTC. It is translated as CASSQDSSGAPYNEQFF.

This clonotype came up a few times. The chain uses TRBV29-1 and TRBJ1-2, with a tentative D call TRBD1 (5 bases). Germline V gene lookup returns CDR1 SQVTM and CDR2 ANQGSEA. The germline V and J ends were trimmed by 0 bases and 6 bases, with 23 bases remaining between them. The CDR3 consists of 17 residues. This CDR3 is CSVEDTVGSSPGDGYTF. The CDR3 DNA sequence: TGCAGCGTTGAAGACACAGTGGGCTCATCCCCGGGGGATGGCTACACCTTC.